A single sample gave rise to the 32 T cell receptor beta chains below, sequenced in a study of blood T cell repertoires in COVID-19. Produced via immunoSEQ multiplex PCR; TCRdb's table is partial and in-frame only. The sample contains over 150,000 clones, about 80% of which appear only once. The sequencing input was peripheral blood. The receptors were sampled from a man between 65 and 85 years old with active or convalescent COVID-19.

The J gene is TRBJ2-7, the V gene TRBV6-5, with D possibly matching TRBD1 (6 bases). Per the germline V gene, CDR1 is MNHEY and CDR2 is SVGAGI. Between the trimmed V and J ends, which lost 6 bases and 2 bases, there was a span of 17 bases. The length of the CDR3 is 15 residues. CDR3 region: CASRTSTGSTYEQYF. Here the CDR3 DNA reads TGTGCCAGCAGAACCTCGACAGGATCTACCTACGAGCAGTACTTC.

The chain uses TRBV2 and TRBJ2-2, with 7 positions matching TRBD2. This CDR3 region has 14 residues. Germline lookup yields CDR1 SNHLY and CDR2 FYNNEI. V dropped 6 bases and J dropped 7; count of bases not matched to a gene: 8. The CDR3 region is CASSPAVAGGELFF. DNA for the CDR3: TGTGCCAGCAGCCCCGCGGTAGCGGGCGGGGAGCTGTTTTTT.

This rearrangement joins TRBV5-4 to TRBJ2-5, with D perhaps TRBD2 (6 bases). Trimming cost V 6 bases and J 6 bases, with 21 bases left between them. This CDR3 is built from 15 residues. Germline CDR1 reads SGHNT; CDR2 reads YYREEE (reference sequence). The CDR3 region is CASNPSGPRAQTQYF. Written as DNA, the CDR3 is TGTGCCAGCAACCCCAGCGGGCCCCGCGCCCAGACCCAGTACTTC.

Written as DNA, the CDR3 is TGTGCCAGCAGCTTTTCAATGGGGGCAGGTGAGCAGTACTTC. Protein product: CASSFSMGAGEQYF. The chain carries TRBV7-2 and TRBJ2-7; D perhaps matches TRBD1 (6 bases). This CDR3 has 14 residues. CDR1 is SGHTA and CDR2 is FQGNSA in the germline V gene. The V and J ends lost 3 bases and 7 bases respectively, with 16 bases between them.

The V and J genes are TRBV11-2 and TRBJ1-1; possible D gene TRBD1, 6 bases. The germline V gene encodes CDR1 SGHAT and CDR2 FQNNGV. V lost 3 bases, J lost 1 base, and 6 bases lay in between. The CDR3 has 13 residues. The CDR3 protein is CASSLTGNTEAFF. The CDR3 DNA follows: TGTGCCAGCAGCTTGACAGGGAACACTGAAGCTTTCTTT.

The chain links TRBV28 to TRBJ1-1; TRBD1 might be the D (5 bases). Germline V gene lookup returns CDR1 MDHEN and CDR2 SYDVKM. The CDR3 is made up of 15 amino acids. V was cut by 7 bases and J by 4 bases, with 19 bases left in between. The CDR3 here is CASTSGGGDGTEAFF. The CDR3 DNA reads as TGTGCCAGCACCTCGGGGGGAGGTGATGGCACTGAAGCTTTCTTT.

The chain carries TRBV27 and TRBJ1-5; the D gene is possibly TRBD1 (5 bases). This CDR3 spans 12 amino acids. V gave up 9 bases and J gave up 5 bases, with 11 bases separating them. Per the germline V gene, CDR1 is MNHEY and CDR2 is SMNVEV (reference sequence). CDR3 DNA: TGTGCCAGTTCAGGGCCGGATCAGCCCCAGCATTTT. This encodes CASSGPDQPQHF.

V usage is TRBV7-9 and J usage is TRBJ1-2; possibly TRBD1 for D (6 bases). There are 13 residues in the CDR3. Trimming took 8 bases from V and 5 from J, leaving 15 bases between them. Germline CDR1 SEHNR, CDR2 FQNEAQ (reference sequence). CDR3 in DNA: TGTGCCAGCGAATTCGGGACACAGTATGGCTACACCTTC. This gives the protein CASEFGTQYGYTF.

In DNA form, the CDR3 reads TGTGCCAGCACCAACCCCCCGGGTCACACTGGCTACACCTTC. It codes for CASTNPPGHTGYTF. The chain recombines TRBV6-6 with TRBJ1-2; no definite D call. V was pared by 7 bases and J by 7 bases, with 19 bases between. The CDR3 contains 14 residues. Looked up from germline, CDR1 is MNHNY and CDR2 is SVGAGI (reference sequence).

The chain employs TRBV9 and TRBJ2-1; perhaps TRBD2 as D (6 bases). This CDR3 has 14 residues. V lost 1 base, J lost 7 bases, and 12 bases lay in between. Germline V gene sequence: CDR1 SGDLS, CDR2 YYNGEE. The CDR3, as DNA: TGTGCCAGCAGCGTATTACCGGGAGTGAATGAGCAGTTCTTC. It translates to CASSVLPGVNEQFF.

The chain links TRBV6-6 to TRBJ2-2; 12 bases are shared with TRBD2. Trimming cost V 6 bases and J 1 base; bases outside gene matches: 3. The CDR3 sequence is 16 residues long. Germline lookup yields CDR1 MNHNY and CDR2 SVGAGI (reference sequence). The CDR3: CASRSGLAGNTGELFF. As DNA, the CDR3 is TGTGCCAGCAGGTCGGGACTAGCGGGGAACACCGGGGAGCTGTTTTTT.

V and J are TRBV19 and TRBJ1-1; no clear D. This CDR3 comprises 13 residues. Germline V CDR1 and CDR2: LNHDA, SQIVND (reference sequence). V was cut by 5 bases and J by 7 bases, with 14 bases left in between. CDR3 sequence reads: CASSPREVIEAFF. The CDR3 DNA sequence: TGTGCCAGTAGTCCCCGAGAGGTAATTGAAGCTTTCTTT.

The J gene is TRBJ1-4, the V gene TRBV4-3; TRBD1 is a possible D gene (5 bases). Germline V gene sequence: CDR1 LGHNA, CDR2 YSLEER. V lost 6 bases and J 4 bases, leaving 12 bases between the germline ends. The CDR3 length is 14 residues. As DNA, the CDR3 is TGCGCCAGCAGTAGGAGGGGAGTTAATGAAAAACTGTTTTTT. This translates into CASSRRGVNEKLFF.

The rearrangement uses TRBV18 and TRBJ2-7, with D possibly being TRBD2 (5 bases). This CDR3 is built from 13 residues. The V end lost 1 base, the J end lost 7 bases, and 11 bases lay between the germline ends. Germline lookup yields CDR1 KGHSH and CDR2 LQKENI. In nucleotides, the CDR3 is TGTGCCAGCTCACCACAAAGGAGGCAAGAGCAGTACTTC. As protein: CASSPQRRQEQYF. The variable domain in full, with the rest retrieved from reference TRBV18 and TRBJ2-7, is NAGVMQNPRHLVRRRGQEARLRCSPMKGHSHVYWYRQLPEEGLKFMVYLQKENIIDESGMPKERFSAEFPKEGPSILRIQQVVRGDSAAYFCASSPQRRQEQYFGPGTRLTVT.

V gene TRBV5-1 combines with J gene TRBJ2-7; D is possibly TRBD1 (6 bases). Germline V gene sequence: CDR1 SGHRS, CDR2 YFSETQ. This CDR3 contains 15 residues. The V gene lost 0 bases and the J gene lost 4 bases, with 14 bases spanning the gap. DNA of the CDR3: TGCGCCAGCAGCTTGGAGGCAGGGGAAGCATACGAGCAGTACTTC. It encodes CASSLEAGEAYEQYF.

The CDR3 DNA reads as TGTGCCAGCAGCTTAAGACTAGCGGGGGGGGGTCAAGAGACCCAGTACTTC. Its protein product is CASSLRLAGGGQETQYF. V and J are TRBV7-8 and TRBJ2-5, with 14 bases that match TRBD2. Looked up from germline, CDR1 is SGHVS and CDR2 is FQNEAQ. V lost 2 bases and J lost 2; bases outside the gene matches: 4. The CDR3 spans 17 residues.

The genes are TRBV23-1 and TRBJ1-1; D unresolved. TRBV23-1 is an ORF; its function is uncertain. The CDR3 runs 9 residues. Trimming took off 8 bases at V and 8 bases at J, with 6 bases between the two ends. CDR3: CASGGEAFF. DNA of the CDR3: TGCGCCAGCGGAGGAGAAGCTTTCTTT.

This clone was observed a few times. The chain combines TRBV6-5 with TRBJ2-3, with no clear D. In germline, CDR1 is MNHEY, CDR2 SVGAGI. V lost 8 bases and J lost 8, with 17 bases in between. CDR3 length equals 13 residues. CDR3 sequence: CASLRTTSSTQYF. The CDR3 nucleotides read TGTGCCAGCCTGAGAACAACTTCTAGTACGCAGTATTTT.

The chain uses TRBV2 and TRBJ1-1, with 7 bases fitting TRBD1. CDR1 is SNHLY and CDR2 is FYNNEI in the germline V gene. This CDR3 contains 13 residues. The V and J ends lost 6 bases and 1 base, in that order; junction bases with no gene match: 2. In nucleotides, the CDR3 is TGTGCCAGCAGGGGGACAGCGAACACTGAAGCTTTCTTT. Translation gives CASRGTANTEAFF.

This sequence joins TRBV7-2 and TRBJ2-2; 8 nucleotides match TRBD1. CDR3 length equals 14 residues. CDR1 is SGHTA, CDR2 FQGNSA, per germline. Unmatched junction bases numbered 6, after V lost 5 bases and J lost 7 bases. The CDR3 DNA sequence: TGTGCCAGCAGCACGGACAGGGTGGGCGGGGAGCTGTTTTTT. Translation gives CASSTDRVGGELFF.

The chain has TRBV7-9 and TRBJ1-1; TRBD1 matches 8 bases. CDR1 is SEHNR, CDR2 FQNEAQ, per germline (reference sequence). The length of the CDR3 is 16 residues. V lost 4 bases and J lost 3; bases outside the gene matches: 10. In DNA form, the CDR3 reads TGTGCCAGCAGCTCAAGCCCCAGGGGGCTATACACTGAAGCTTTCTTT. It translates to CASSSSPRGLYTEAFF.

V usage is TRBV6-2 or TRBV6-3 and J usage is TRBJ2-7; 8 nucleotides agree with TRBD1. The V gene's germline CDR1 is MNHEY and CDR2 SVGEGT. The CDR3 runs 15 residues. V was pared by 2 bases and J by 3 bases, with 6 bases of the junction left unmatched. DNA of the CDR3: TGTGCCAGCAGTTACACCACAGGGGGTCTCTACGAGCAGTACTTC. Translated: CASSYTTGGLYEQYF.

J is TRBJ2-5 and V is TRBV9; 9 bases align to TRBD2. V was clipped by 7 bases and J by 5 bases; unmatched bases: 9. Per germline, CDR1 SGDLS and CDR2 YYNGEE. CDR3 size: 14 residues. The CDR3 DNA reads TGTGCCAGCTCAGGCGGCGGGGGGGCCGAGACCCAGTACTTC. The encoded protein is CASSGGGGAETQYF.

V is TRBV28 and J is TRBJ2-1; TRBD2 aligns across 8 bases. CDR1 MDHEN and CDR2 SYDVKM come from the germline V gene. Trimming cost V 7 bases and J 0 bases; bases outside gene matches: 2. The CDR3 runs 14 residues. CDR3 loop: CASNSGSSYNEQFF. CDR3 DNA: TGTGCCAGCAACAGCGGGAGCTCCTACAATGAGCAGTTCTTC.

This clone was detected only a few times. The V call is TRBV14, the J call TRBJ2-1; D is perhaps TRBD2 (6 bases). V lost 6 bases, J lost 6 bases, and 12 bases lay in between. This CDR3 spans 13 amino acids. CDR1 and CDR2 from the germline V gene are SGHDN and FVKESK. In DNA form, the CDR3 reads TGTGCCAGCAGAACGGCGGGAAGCAATGAGCAGTTCTTC. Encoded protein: CASRTAGSNEQFF.

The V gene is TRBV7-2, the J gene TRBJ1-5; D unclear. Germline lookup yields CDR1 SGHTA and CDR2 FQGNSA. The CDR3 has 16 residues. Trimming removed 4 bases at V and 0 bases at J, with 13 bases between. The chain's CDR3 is CASSSSDWNSNQPQHF. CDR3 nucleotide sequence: TGTGCCAGCAGCTCGTCCGACTGGAATAGCAATCAGCCCCAGCATTTT. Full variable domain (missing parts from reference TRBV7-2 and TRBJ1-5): GAGVSQSPSNKVTEKGKDVELRCDPISGHTALYWYRQSLGQGLEFLIYFQGNSAPDKSGLPSDRFSAERTGGSVSTLTIQRTQQEDSAVYLCASSSSDWNSNQPQHFGDGTRLSIL.

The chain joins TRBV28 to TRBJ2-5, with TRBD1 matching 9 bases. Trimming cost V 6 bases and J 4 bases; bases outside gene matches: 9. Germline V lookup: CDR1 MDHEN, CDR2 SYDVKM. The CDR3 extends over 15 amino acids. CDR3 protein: CASSRWDRVTETQYF. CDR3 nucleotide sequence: TGTGCCAGCAGCCGTTGGGACAGGGTAACAGAGACCCAGTACTTC.

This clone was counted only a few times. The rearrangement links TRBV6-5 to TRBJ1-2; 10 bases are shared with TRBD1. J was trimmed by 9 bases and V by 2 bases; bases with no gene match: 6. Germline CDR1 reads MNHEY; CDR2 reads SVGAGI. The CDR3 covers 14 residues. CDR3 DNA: TGTGCCAGCAGTTACACGGGACAGGGGCGTAGCTACACCTTC. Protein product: CASSYTGQGRSYTF.

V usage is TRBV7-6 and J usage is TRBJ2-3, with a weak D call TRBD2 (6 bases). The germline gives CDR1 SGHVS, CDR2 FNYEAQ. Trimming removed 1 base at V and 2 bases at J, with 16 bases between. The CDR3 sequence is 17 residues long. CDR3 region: CASSLGRVAVITDTQYF. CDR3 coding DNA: TGTGCCAGCAGCTTAGGAAGGGTAGCGGTAATCACAGATACGCAGTATTTT.

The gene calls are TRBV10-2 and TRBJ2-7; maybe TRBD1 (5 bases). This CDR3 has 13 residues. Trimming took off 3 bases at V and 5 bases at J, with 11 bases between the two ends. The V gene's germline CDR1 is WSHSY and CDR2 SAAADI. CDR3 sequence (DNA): TGCGCCAGCAGTGAAGCAGGGTTGAACGAGCAGTACTTC. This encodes CASSEAGLNEQYF.

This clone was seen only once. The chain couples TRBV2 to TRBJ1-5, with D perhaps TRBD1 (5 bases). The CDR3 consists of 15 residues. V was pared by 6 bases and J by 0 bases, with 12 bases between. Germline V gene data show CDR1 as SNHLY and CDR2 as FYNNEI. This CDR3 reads CASRPDRNSNQPQHF. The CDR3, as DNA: TGTGCCAGCAGACCCGACAGAAATAGCAATCAGCCCCAGCATTTT.

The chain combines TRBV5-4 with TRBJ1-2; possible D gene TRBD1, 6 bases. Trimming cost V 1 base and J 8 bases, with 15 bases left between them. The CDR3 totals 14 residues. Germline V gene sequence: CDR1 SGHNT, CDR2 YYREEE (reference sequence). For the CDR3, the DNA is TGTGCCAGCAGCTTGCCGGGGGGCGCGGAGGGCTACACCTTC. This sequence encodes CASSLPGGAEGYTF.